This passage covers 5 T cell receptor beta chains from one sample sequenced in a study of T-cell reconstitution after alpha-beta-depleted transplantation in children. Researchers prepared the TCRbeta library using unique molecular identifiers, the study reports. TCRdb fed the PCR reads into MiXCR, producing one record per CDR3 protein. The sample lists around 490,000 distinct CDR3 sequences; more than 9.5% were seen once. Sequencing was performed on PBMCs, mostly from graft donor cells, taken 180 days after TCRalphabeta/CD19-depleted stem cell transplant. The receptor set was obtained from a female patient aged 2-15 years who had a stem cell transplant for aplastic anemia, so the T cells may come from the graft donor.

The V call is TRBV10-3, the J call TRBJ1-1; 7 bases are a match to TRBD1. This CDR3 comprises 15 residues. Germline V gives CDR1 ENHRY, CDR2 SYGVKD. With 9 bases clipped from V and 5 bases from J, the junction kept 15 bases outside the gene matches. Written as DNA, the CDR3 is TGTGCCATTATAGGAGTAGGAGGGGGCAGGACTGAAGCTTTCTTT. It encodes CAIIGVGGGRTEAFF.

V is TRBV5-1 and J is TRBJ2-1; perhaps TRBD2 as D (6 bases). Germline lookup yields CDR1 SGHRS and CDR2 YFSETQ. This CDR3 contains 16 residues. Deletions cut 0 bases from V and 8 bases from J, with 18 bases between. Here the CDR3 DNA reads TGCGCCAGCAGCTTGGGGGCGGGGCCTTCGGACCATGAGCAGTTCTTC. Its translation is CASSLGAGPSDHEQFF.

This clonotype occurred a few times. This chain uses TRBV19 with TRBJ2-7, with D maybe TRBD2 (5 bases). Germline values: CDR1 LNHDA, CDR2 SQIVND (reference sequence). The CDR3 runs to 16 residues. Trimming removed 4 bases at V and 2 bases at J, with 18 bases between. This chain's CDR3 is CASSTPRSGGTYEQYF. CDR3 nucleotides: TGTGCCAGTAGTACCCCCCGCAGCGGAGGCACCTACGAGCAGTACTTC.

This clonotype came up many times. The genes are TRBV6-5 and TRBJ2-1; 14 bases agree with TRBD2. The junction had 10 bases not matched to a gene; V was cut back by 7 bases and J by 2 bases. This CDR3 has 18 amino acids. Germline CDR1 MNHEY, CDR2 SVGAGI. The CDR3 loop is CASTYSGTSGSPYNEQFF. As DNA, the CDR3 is TGTGCCAGCACCTACTCCGGGACTAGCGGGAGCCCCTACAATGAGCAGTTCTTC.

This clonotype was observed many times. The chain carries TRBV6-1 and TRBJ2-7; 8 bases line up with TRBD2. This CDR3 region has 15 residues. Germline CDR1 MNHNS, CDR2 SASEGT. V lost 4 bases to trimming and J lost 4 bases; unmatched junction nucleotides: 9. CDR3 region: CASSVRTSRIYEQYF. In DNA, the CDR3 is TGTGCCAGCAGTGTACGGACTAGCAGAATTTACGAGCAGTACTTC.